One sample yielded the 2 T cell receptor beta chains listed below, sequenced in a study of response to subunit inactivated influenza vaccine. TCRdb re-analysed the RT-PCR reads in MiXCR, keeping a single row per CDR3 protein. This table has a few hundred thousand distinct CDR3 sequences, approximately 15% appearing once. The sample in question was PBMCs from blood, obtained approximately 13 days after vaccination. The receptors stem from a man aged 50-60 years who received an inactivated influenza vaccine.

J is TRBJ1-4 and V is TRBV10-3; the D is unclear. Per the germline V gene, CDR1 is ENHRY and CDR2 is SYGVKD. The CDR3 runs to 13 residues. V lost 10 bases and J 7 bases, leaving 16 bases between the germline ends. DNA of the CDR3: TGTGCCACGGGGAATCCAGGCGGTGAAAAACTGTTTTTT. It specifies CATGNPGGEKLFF.

The chain is built from TRBV10-3 and TRBJ1-5, with D possibly being TRBD1 (5 bases). The CDR3 loop spans 15 amino acids. Germline V CDR1 and CDR2: ENHRY, SYGVKD. Trimming stripped 6 bases from V and 0 bases from J, with 12 bases between. The CDR3 protein is CAIREGQGSNQPQHF. The CDR3 nucleotides read TGTGCCATCAGGGAAGGGCAGGGTAGCAATCAGCCCCAGCATTTT.